Presented here are 9 T cell receptor beta chains from one specimen sequenced in a study of neurological immune-mediated disorders. TCRdb used MiXCR to reprocess the 5' RACE reads, holding one entry per CDR3 protein. This table holds tens of thousands of distinct CDR3 sequences, around 4.4% found once. Sequencing was performed on PBMCs. These TCRs come from a middle-aged man with multiple sclerosis.

The sample holds many counts of this clonotype. The chain recombines TRBV12-3 or TRBV12-4 with TRBJ2-3; D is tentatively TRBD1 or TRBD2 (5 bases each). This CDR3 comprises 15 residues. Trimming pared 3 bases from V and 4 bases from J, leaving 14 bases between. CDR3 in DNA: TGTGCCAGCAGTTTGGGGCTAGCCCCAGCAGATACGCAGTATTTT. As protein: CASSLGLAPADTQYF.

The table lists this clonotype with many counts. The chain is built from TRBV28 and TRBJ2-5, with D possibly being TRBD1 (5 bases). The V end lost 2 bases, the J end lost 4 bases, and 17 bases lay between the germline ends. Looked up from germline, CDR1 is MDHEN and CDR2 is SYDVKM. The CDR3 loop spans 16 amino acids. The CDR3, as DNA: TGTGCCAGCAGTTTAAGGGGTCCAACACTCCCAGAGACCCAGTACTTC. This translates into CASSLRGPTLPETQYF.

The chain recombines TRBV4-1 with TRBJ2-1; 10 bases are shared with TRBD2. Germline V gene data show CDR1 as MGHRA and CDR2 as YSYEKL. The CDR3 totals 16 residues. V lost 1 base to trimming and J lost 1 base; unmatched junction nucleotides: 1. Written as DNA, the CDR3 is TGCGCCAGCAGCCAAGTACTAGCGGGGTCCTACAATGAGCAGTTCTTC. Encoded protein: CASSQVLAGSYNEQFF.

This clonotype was detected ten times or more. The J gene is TRBJ1-2, the V gene TRBV20-1; D is perhaps TRBD1 (5 bases). The V end was cut by 0 bases, the J end by 13 bases, with 15 bases between. This CDR3 has 12 residues. Germline CDR1 is DFQATT and CDR2 is SNEGSKA (reference sequence). The CDR3 region has the DNA TGCAGTGCTAGAGATAGGCCCTCAAGGGGCACCTTC. Residues: CSARDRPSRGTF.

Within the sample, this clonotype is large. J is TRBJ1-5 and V is TRBV27; D gene unclear. This CDR3 comprises 14 residues. CDR1 is MNHEY and CDR2 is SMNVEV in the germline V gene (reference sequence). The ends were cut back, 0 bases at V and 7 bases at J, with 10 bases in the middle. This CDR3 reads CASSLSGEGQPQHF. The DNA for the CDR3 is TGTGCCAGCAGTTTATCGGGAGAAGGGCAGCCCCAGCATTTT.

This clonotype was observed at least ten times. The chain's CDR3 is CAIRTGSHEQFF. CDR3 nucleotides: TGCGCCATCCGGACAGGGTCGCATGAGCAGTTCTTC. The rearrangement links TRBV5-1 to TRBJ2-1; 8 positions match TRBD1. Germline V CDR1 and CDR2: SGHRS, YFSETQ. This CDR3 spans 12 amino acids. J gave up 8 bases and V 9 bases, and 7 bases lay outside the gene matches.

This clonotype was observed a handful of times. The chain couples TRBV2 to TRBJ2-1; D is unresolved. Germline assignment: CDR1 SNHLY and CDR2 FYNNEI. The CDR3 has 12 residues. V shed 3 bases and J shed 6 bases, with 6 bases lying between them. The CDR3 sequence: CASSEFLNEQFF. The CDR3, as DNA: TGTGCCAGCAGTGAGTTTCTCAATGAGCAGTTCTTC.

This clonotype was seen at least ten times. This rearrangement joins TRBV28 to TRBJ2-2, with 8 bases identical to TRBD1. Germline CDR1 MDHEN, CDR2 SYDVKM. V trimming: 6 bases; J trimming: 6 bases; junction bases outside the gene matches: 12. The CDR3 covers 16 residues. This CDR3 is CASSLRTGIKAGELFF. The DNA of the CDR3 is TGTGCCAGCAGCCTGAGGACAGGGATAAAGGCCGGGGAGCTGTTTTTT.

Regarding this clonotype: With a much larger clone just one base away, this may be a read error. CDR3 sequence: CSSSLYFVGLSGNTIYF. The CDR3 DNA reads TGTTCCAGCAGCTTGTACTTTGTGGGACTCTCTGGAAACACCATATATTTT. V gene TRBV5-6 combines with J gene TRBJ1-3; the D gene is possibly TRBD1 (5 bases). This CDR3 has 17 residues. Germline lookup yields CDR1 SGHDT and CDR2 YYEEEE.